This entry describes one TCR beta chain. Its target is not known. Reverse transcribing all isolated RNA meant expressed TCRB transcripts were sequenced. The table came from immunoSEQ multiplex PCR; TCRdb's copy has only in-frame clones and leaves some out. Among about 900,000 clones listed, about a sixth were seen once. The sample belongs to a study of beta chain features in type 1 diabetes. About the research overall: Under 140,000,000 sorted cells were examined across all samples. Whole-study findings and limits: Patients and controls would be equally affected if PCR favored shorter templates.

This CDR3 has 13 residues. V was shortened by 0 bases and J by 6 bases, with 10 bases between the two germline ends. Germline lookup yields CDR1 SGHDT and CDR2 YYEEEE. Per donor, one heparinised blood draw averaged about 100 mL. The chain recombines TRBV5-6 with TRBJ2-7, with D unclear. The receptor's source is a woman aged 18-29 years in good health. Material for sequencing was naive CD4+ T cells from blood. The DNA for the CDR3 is TGTGCCAGCAGCTTGGGGCAAACGGGCGAGCAGTACTTC. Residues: CASSLGQTGEQYF. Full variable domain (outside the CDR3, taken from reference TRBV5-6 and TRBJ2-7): DAGVTQSPTHLIKTRGQQVTLRCSPKSGHDTVSWYQQALGQGPQFIFQYYEEEERQRGNFPDRFSGHQFPNYSSELNVNALLLGDSALYLCASSLGQTGEQYFGPGTRLTVT.